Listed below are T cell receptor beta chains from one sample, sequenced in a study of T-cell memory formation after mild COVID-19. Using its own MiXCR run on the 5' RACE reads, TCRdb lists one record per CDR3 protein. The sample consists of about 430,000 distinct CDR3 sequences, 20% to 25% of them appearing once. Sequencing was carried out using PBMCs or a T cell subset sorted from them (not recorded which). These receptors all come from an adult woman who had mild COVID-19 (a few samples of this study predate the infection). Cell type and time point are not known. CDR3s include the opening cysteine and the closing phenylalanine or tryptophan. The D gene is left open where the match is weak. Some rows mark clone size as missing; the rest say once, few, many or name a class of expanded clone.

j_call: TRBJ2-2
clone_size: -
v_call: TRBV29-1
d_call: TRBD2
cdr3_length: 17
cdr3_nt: TGCAGCGTTCGGGGGGGGCAGTCTCCATCGAACACCGGGGAGCTGTTTTTT
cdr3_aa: CSVRGGQSPSNTGELFF

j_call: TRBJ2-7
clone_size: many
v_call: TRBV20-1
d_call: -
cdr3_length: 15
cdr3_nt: TGCAGTGCTAGAGTGGTAAGGCGGGGACTTTACGAGCAGTACTTC
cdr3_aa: CSARVVRRGLYEQYF

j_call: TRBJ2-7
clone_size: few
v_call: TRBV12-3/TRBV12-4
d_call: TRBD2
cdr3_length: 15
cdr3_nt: TGTGCCAGCAGCCGGAGCGGGGGGAACTCCTACGAGCAGTACTTC
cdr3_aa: CASSRSGGNSYEQYF

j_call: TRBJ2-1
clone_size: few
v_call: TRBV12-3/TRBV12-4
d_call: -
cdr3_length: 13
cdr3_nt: TGTGCCAGCAGCCCTATAAATAACAATGAGCAGTTCTTC
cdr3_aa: CASSPINNNEQFF

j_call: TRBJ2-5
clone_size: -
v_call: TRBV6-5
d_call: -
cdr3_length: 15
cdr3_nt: TGTGCCAGCAGTTACCCAAAACCCTTTAAAGAGACCCAGTACTTC
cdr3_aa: CASSYPKPFKETQYF

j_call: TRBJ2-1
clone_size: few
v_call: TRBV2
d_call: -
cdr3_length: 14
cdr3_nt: TGTGCCAGCAGTCGCTCCGAGGCCTACAATGAGCAGTTCTTC
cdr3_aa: CASSRSEAYNEQFF

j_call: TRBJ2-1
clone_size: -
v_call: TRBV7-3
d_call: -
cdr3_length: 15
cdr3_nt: TGTGCCAGCAGCTTACAGCTAAGCTCCTACAATGAGCAGTTCTTC
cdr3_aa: CASSLQLSSYNEQFF

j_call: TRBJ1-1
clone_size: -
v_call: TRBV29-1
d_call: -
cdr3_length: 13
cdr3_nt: TGCAGCGTTGTTATGGGGGCGTACACTGAAGCTTTCTTT
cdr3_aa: CSVVMGAYTEAFF

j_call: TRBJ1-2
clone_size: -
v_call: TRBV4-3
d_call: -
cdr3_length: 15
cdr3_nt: TGCGCCAGCAGCCAAGATTTCGTGGTTGATTTCGGCTACACCTTC
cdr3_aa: CASSQDFVVDFGYTF

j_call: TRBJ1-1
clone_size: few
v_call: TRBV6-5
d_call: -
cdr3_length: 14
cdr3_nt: TGTGCCAGCAGTTACAAGGGCAGTAACACTGAAGCTTTCTTT
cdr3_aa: CASSYKGSNTEAFF

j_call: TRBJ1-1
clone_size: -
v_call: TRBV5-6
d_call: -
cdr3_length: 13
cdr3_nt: TGTGCCAGCAGCTTGGTTTCAACTACTGAAGCTTTCTTT
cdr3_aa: CASSLVSTTEAFF

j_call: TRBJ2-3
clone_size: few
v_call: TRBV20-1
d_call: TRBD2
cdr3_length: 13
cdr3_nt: TGCAGTGCTAGAGTCTGGGAGGGGGATACGCAGTATTTT
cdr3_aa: CSARVWEGDTQYF

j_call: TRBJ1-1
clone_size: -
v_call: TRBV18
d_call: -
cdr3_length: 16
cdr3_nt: TGTGCCAGCTCACCACCGGGAGGGCCAGGGAACACTGAAGCTTTCTTT
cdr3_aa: CASSPPGGPGNTEAFF

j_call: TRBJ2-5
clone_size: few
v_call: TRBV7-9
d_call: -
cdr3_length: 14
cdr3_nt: TGTGCCAGCAGCTTAGGGGGGGCGCGGGAGACCCAGTACTTC
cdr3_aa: CASSLGGARETQYF

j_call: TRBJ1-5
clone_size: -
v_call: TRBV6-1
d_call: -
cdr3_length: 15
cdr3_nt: TGTGCCAGCAGTGCCAGTGACAGAGGCAATCAGCCCCAGCATTTT
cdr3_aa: CASSASDRGNQPQHF

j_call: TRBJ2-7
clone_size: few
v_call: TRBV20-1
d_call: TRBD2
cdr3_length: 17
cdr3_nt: TGCAGTGCTAGAGATCAAGGACTAGCGGGGGCCTCCTACGAGCAGTACTTC
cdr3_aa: CSARDQGLAGASYEQYF

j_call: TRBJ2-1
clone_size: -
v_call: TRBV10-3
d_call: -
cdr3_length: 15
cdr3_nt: TGTGCCATCAGTGAGCCCGCACTCAAAAAAGGGGAGCAGTTCTTC
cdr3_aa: CAISEPALKKGEQFF

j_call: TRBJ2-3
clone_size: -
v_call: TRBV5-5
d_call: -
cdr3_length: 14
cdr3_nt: TGTGCCAGCACCAACTGGGGTAGCACAGATACGCAGTATTTT
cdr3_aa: CASTNWGSTDTQYF

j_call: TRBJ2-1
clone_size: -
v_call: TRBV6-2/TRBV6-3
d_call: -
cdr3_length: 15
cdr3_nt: TGTGCCAGCAGTTACCGGGCAGGGTCGTACAATGAGCAGTTCTTC
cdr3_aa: CASSYRAGSYNEQFF

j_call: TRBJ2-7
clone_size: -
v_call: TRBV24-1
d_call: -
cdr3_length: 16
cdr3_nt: TGTGCCACCAGTGATTCGGGAGTTGACTGGAACTACGAGCAGTACTTC
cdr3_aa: CATSDSGVDWNYEQYF

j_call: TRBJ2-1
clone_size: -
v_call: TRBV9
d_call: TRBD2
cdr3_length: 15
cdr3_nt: TGTGCCAGCAGCGTATGGACTAGCGGGAACAATGAGCAGTTCTTC
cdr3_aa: CASSVWTSGNNEQFF

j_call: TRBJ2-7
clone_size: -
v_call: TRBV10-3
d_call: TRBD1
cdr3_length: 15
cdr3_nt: TGTGCCATCAGGGGGACAGCCTTAGGGGCCTACGAGCAGTACTTC
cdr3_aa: CAIRGTALGAYEQYF

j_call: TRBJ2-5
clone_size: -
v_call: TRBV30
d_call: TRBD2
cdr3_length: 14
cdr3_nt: TGTGCCTGGAGCGGAGCGGGGGGTACAGAGACCCAGTACTTC
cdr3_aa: CAWSGAGGTETQYF

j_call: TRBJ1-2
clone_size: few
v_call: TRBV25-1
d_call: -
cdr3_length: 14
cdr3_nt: TGTGCCAGCAGTGTATCAGGGGTCGCAAGTGGCTACACCTTC
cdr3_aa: CASSVSGVASGYTF

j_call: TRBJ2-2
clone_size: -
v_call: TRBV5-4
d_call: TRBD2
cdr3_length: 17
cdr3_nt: TGTGCCAGCAGCTCGCCCCGGACCTCCACTAGCGCCGGGGAGCTGTTTTTT
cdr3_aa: CASSSPRTSTSAGELFF

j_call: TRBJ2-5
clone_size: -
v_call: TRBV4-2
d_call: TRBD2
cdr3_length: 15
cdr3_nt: TGTGCCAGCAGCCAACGAGCGGGGGGACAAGAGACCCAGTACTTC
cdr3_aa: CASSQRAGGQETQYF